The sequence of this TCR beta chain was determined in a study of blood T cell repertoires in COVID-19. At the level of the study: Both acute and convalescent COVID-19 samples were obtained from the United States, Italy and Spain. T cells, B-cell-depleted T cells, or PBMCs supplied cDNA or gDNA.

Original analysis: Quantification of nucleated cells was approximated via reference gene primer amplification. Here immunoSEQ multiplex PCR was the method, and the copy in TCRdb shows in-frame clones only, minus some. V and J calls and clone size are those listed in that table; D and trimming were worked out from the DNA. The sample gives 90,000 to 110,000 clones, about 76% of which show up once; more than 30% is in the top ten. There are 15 residues in the CDR3. V shed 4 bases and J shed 2 bases, with 12 bases lying between them. Germline CDR1 MNHEY, CDR2 SVGAGI. Sample: peripheral blood. This clonotype originated in an older man with acute or convalescent COVID-19. The gene calls are TRBV6-5 and TRBJ1-3; no clear D gene. DNA for the CDR3: TGTGCCAGCAGTTCTGCGGGTGCGGCTGGAAACACCATATATTTT. Its translation: CASSSAGAAGNTIYF.